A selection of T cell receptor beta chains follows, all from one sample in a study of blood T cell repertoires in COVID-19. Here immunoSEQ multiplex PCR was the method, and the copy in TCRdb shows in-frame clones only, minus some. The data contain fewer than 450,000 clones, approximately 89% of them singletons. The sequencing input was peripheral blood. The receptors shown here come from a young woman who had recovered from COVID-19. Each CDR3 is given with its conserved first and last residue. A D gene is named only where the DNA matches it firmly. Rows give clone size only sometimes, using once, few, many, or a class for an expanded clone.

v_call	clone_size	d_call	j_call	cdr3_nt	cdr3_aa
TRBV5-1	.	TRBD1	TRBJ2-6	TGCGCCAGCAGCCGGGGCGGACAGGCCGTTCTTGGGGCCAACGTCCTGACTTTC	CASSRGGQAVLGANVLTF
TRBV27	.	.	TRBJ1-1	TGTGCCAGCAGTTTTCTGGGGGCAGGGAACACTGAAGCTTTCTTT	CASSFLGAGNTEAFF
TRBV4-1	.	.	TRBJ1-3	TGCGCCAGCAGCCAAGCGGCGGGGGCCTCTGGAAACACCATATATTTT	CASSQAAGASGNTIYF
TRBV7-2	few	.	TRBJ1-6	TGTGCCAGCAGCTTAAGAGGGCTAGGTTCACCCCTCCACTTT	CASSLRGLGSPLHF
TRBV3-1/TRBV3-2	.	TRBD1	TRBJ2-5	TGTGCCAGCAGCTCAGACAGGGGGGGGACCCAGTACTTC	CASSSDRGGTQYF
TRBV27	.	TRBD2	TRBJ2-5	TGTGCCAGCAGTTCGGCGGGGGGGGTACAAGAGACCCAGTACTTC	CASSSAGGVQETQYF
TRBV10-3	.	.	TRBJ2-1	TGTGCCATCAGTGGCGGGGCCGGGGGACGGGATGAGCAGTTCTTC	CAISGGAGGRDEQFF
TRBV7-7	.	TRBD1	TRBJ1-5	TGTGCCAGCAGCTTATCAACTAGACAGGGTGGCGATCAGCCCCAGCATTTT	CASSLSTRQGGDQPQHF
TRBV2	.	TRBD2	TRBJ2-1	TGTGCCAGCAGTCCGACTAGCGAATACAATGAGCAGTTCTTC	CASSPTSEYNEQFF
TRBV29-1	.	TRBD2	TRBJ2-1	TGCAGCGTTGTACTAGTCGGCGGGAGATCCTACAATGAGCAGTTCTTC	CSVVLVGGRSYNEQFF
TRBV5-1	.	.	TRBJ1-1	TGCGCCAGCAGCTATACAGGGTACACTGAAGCTTTCTTT	CASSYTGYTEAFF
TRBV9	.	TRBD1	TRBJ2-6	TGTGCCAGCGCGGCAGGGGGCTATAAGGGCTCTGGGGCCAACGTCCTGACTTTC	CASAAGGYKGSGANVLTF
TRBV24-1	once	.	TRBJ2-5	TGTGCCACCAGTGATTTTGGGGCGAGTAAGGAGACCCAGTACTTC	CATSDFGASKETQYF
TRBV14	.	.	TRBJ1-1	TGTGCCAGCAGCGCCCTGGGCACAGATGAAGCTTTCTTT	CASSALGTDEAFF
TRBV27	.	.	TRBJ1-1	TGTGCCAGCAGTCCCCGTCCCCAGGGGTTGAACACTGAAGCTTTCTTT	CASSPRPQGLNTEAFF
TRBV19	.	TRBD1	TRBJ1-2	TGTGCCAGTAGTCGACAGGGTAATGGCTACACCTTC	CASSRQGNGYTF
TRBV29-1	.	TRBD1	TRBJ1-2	TGCAGCGTTGAAGGGCCGGGACAGGGAAGAACCTTC	CSVEGPGQGRTF
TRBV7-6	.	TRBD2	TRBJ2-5	TGTGCCAGCAGGTCCGGCGGGAGGGCCGGAGAGACCCAGTACTTC	CASRSGGRAGETQYF
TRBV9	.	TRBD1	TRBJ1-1	TGTGCCAGCAGCGCACTTGGGACAGGGGGAGAAGCTTTCTTT	CASSALGTGGEAFF
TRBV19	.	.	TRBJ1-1	TGTGCCAGTACCCGAAGCGCACGGAACACTGAAGCTTTCTTT	CASTRSARNTEAFF
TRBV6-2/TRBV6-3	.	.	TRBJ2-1	TGTGCCAGCAGTTACTCGACCAGCGGTTACAATGAGCAGTTCTTC	CASSYSTSGYNEQFF
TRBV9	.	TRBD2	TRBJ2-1	TGTGCCAGCAGCCAGGGACTAGCGGGAGGGCCGATAGGGGACAATGAGCAGTTCTTC	CASSQGLAGGPIGDNEQFF
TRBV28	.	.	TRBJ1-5	TGTGCCAGCAGCCTTCAGGGACTGAAAAGCAATCAGCCCCAGCATTTT	CASSLQGLKSNQPQHF
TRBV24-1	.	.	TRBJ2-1	TGTGCCACCAGAGGATCGGAGGGTTGGAATGAGCAGTTCTTC	CATRGSEGWNEQFF
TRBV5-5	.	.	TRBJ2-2	TGTGCCAGCAGCTCCCGACAGGGCCTTTGGGGGAGTAGCGGTACCGGGGAGCTGTTTTTT	CASSSRQGLWGSSGTGELFF
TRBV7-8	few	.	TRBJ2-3	TGTGCCAGCAGCATCAATCGGGGAGTGGGCACAGATACGCAGTATTTT	CASSINRGVGTDTQYF
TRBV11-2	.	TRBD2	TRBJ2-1	TGTGCCAGCAGCTCTCCTATTAGCGGGCGTGCGGGGAATGAGCAGTTCTTC	CASSSPISGRAGNEQFF
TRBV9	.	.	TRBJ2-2	TGTGCCAGCAGGGACTACTCGAACACCGGGGAGCTGTTTTTT	CASRDYSNTGELFF
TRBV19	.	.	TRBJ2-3	TGTGCCAGTAGTATAGCTCGGGAGTCAGATACGCAGTATTTT	CASSIARESDTQYF
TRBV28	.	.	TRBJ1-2	TGTGCCAGCACCCACCCCGGGGGGCGCCTCTATGGCTACACCTTC	CASTHPGGRLYGYTF
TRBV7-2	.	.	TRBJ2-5	TGTGCCAGCAGCTTAGCCAGCGGCCAAGAGACCCAGTACTTC	CASSLASGQETQYF
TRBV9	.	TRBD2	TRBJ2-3	TGTGCCAGCAGTCGTTCTAGCGGGGGTAGCACAGATACGCAGTATTTT	CASSRSSGGSTDTQYF
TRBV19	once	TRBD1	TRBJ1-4	TGTGCCAGTAGTATTACCGGGACAGCCCTGGAGAAACTGTTTTTT	CASSITGTALEKLFF
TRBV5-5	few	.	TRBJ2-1	TGTGCCAGCAGCTTCCTCGACGACAGGTACAATGAGCAGTTCTTC	CASSFLDDRYNEQFF
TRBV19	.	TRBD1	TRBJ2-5	TGTGCCAGTAGTATAACAGGACAGGGAGTAGAGACCCAGTACTTC	CASSITGQGVETQYF
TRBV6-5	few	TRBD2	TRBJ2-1	TGTGCCAGCAGTCCTCGGGAGGCCTACAATGAGCAGTTCTTC	CASSPREAYNEQFF
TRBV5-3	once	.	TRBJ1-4	TGTGCCAGAAGCTTGGCAGGGAATGGTGAAAAACTGTTTTTT	CARSLAGNGEKLFF
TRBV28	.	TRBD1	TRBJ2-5	TGTGCCACCGTGAGAGGGGGCAAGGGGACCCAGTACTTC	CATVRGGKGTQYF
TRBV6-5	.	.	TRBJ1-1	TGTGCCAGCAGTTTGCAGGGTGTCACTGAAGCTTTCTTT	CASSLQGVTEAFF
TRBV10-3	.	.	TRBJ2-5	TGTGCCATCAGTGACCTCGCAGAAGATCAAGAGACCCAGTACTTC	CAISDLAEDQETQYF
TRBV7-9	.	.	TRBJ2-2	TGTGCCAGCAGCCCCCGGGACTACACCGGGGAGCTGTTTTTT	CASSPRDYTGELFF
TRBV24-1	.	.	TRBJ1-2	TGTGCCACCAGTGACCACAGTGGCTACACCTTC	CATSDHSGYTF
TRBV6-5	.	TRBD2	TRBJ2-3	TGTGCCAGCAGGGCCTCGAGGGAGGGAATAGATACGCAGTATTTT	CASRASREGIDTQYF
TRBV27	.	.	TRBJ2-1	TGTGCCAGCAGTTTAAATTGGGGGGGCCACAATGAGCAGTTCTTC	CASSLNWGGHNEQFF
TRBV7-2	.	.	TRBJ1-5	TGTGCCAGCAGCCCACTGGGACTGCGCAATCAGCCCCAGCATTTT	CASSPLGLRNQPQHF
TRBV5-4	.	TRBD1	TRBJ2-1	TGTGCCAGCAGCTTGGCAAGGACAGGGGGAAATGAGCAGTTCTTC	CASSLARTGGNEQFF
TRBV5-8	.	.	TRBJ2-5	TGTGCCAGCAGCTTGCAATTTCGGGGCCAAGAGACCCAGTACTTC	CASSLQFRGQETQYF
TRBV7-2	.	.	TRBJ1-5	TGTGCCAGCAGTTTCGGAGGGGTAAGGGGTCAGCCCCAGCATTTT	CASSFGGVRGQPQHF
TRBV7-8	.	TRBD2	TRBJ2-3	TGTGCCAGCAGCCGACATAGCGGGGGCACAGATACGCAGTATTTT	CASSRHSGGTDTQYF
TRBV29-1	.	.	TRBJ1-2	TGCAGCGTTGAACGGGGGAATTATGGCTACACCTTC	CSVERGNYGYTF
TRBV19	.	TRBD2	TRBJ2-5	TGTGCCAGTAGCCCGGGACTAGCGGGAGTGGGAGAGACCCAGTACTTC	CASSPGLAGVGETQYF
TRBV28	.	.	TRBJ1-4	TGTGCCAGCAGTTCGACTCGCCAGGGATTGGGTGAAAAACTGTTTTTT	CASSSTRQGLGEKLFF
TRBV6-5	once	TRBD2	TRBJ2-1	TGTGCCAGCAGTTTTGGGGCTAGCGGCTACAATGAGCAGTTCTTC	CASSFGASGYNEQFF
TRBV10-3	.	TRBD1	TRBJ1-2	TGTGCCATCAGTGAGACAGGGGATATTAACTATGGCTACACCTTC	CAISETGDINYGYTF
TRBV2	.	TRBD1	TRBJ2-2	TGTGCCAGCAGTAGGACAGGGGGCGAGAGGACCGGGGAGCTGTTTTTT	CASSRTGGERTGELFF
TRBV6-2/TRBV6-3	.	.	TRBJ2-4	TGTGCCAGCAGTTACCCGACCGGGGTCAAAAACATTCAGTACTTC	CASSYPTGVKNIQYF
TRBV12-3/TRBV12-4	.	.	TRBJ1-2	TGTGCCAGCAAACGACAGGCTAACTATGGCTACACCTTC	CASKRQANYGYTF
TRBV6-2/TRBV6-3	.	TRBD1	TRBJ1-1	TGTGCCAGCAGTTACGAACTTTTAACAGGGGGTCGAAACACTGAAGCTTTCTTT	CASSYELLTGGRNTEAFF
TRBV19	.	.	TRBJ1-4	TGTGCCAGTAGTAACACACGAAATGAAAAACTGTTTTTT	CASSNTRNEKLFF